This section outlines one TCR beta chain sequence together with its context. What it binds is unknown. The data were taken from a study of post-analysis software for immune sequencing data. Study background: As for disease course, relapsing-remitting, secondary progressive and progressive-relapsing multiple sclerosis were all included. Whole-study findings and limits: The study found TRBV5-6, TRBV5-1 and TRBV20-1 among a few TRBV segments more frequent in patients than controls. Compared with controls, patients showed significantly lower normalized Chao1 diversity. The F measure placed samples prepared in the same batch into strongly shared clusters.

With V trimmed by 3 bases and J by 2 bases, 4 bases remained unmatched. From germline, CDR1 is MDHEN and CDR2 SYDVKM. The CDR3 contains 16 residues. cDNA libraries of TCR beta carried unique molecular identifiers. It was from approximately 0.91 to 9.4 million T cells that about half a million cDNA molecules came. TCRdb processed the PCR reads anew with MiXCR; each CDR3 protein has one entry. The sample carries around 440,000 distinct CDR3 sequences, under 55% recorded once. Sequencing used blood. This sequence originates from a girl aged 5-17 years with multiple sclerosis. The chain carries TRBV28 and TRBJ2-2, with TRBD1 matching over 9 bases. CDR3 in amino acids: CASSFQTGGNTGELFF. The CDR3 DNA reads TGTGCCAGCAGTTTTCAGACAGGGGGAAACACCGGGGAGCTGTTTTTT.